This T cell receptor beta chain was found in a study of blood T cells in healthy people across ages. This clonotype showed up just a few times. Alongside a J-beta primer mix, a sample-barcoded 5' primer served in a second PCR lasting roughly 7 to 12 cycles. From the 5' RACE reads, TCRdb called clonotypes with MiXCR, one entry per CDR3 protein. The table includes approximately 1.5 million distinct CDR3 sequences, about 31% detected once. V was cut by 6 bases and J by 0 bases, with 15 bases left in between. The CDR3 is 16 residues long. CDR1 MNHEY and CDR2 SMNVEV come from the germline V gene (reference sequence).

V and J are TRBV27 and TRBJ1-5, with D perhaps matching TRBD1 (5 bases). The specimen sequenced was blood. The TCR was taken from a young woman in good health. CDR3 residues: CASSSEQAYSNQPQHF. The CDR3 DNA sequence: TGTGCCAGCAGCTCGGAACAGGCTTATAGCAATCAGCCCCAGCATTTT.